These T cell receptor beta chains were read from a single sample in a study of CD8+ T cells in alopecia areata. The data were produced by immunoSEQ multiplex PCR, yet TCRdb's version contains in-frame clones alone and is incomplete. The sample includes 200,000 or so clones, 55% to 75% of them seen just once. The input for sequencing was CD4+ T cells sorted from blood, taken at week 24, from a patient treated with tofacitinib. All receptors come from a human donor with alopecia areata. The CDR3 runs from the conserved cysteine through the conserved F or W. The D gene is left open where the match is weak. For some rows the clone size is stated as once, few or many, or as a class when expanded; others skip it.

>NA|TRBV27|NA|TRBJ2-5
TGTGCCAGCAGTAAACAGGGCCCCATTCAAGAGACCCAGTACTTC
CASSKQGPIQETQYF
>NA|TRBV7-8|NA|TRBJ1-5
TGTGCCAGCAGCTTAGGTCCCAGCAACAATCAGCCCCAGCATTTT
CASSLGPSNNQPQHF
>NA|TRBV6-5|NA|TRBJ1-3
TGTGCCAGCAGTTACTCCGGGACGGCTCCTGGAAACACCATATATTTT
CASSYSGTAPGNTIYF
>NA|TRBV30|NA|TRBJ1-2
TGTGCCTGGAGTCTTTCAGTCGGTGGCTACACCTTC
CAWSLSVGGYTF
>NA|TRBV9|few|TRBJ1-3
TGTGCCAGCAGCGTAGGGGCGGATTCGACTGGAAACACCATATATTTT
CASSVGADSTGNTIYF
>NA|TRBV2|NA|TRBJ1-5
TGTGCCAGCAGTGAAATCCTGATGGGTCAGCCCCAGCATTTT
CASSEILMGQPQHF
>TRBD2|TRBV25-1|NA|TRBJ2-1
TGTGCCAGCAGTGTCGGGACTAGGAATGAGCAGTTCTTC
CASSVGTRNEQFF
>NA|TRBV6-6|NA|TRBJ1-5
TGTGCCAGCAGTCCGACGGGCGGCAATCAGCCCCAGCATTTT
CASSPTGGNQPQHF
>NA|TRBV6-5|NA|TRBJ1-2
TGTGCCAGCAGTCCGACAGCAGTAGGCTACACCTTC
CASSPTAVGYTF
>NA|TRBV25-1|NA|TRBJ1-6
TGTGCCAGCAGTGGCCGGGACGGGTGGAATTCACCCCTCCACTTT
CASSGRDGWNSPLHF
>NA|TRBV5-6|NA|TRBJ1-2
TGTGCCAGCAGCTTGCAGGGGAGCTACACCTTC
CASSLQGSYTF
>NA|TRBV10-3|few|TRBJ2-7
TGTGCCATCAGTGATATCGAAACCTACGAGCAGTACTTC
CAISDIETYEQYF
>NA|TRBV18|NA|TRBJ2-7
TGTGCCAGCTCTCGGGCTACTCGCTACGAGCAGTACTTC
CASSRATRYEQYF
>NA|TRBV6-1|NA|TRBJ1-2
TGTGCCAGCAGTGGTAGCTCAGGATCCTATGGCTACACCTTC
CASSGSSGSYGYTF
>NA|TRBV30|few|TRBJ2-6
TGTGCCTGGTCTATCCAGCGCTCTGGGGCCAACGTCCTGACTTTC
CAWSIQRSGANVLTF
>NA|TRBV5-6|NA|TRBJ1-6
TGTGCCAGCAGCCCACGGGACGGTGGTAATTCACCCCTCCACTTT
CASSPRDGGNSPLHF
>NA|TRBV10-3|once|TRBJ1-6
TGTGCCATCAGCGAGTCGGTGCCGTTAGGTTCACCCCTCCACTTT
CAISESVPLGSPLHF
>TRBD1|TRBV29-1|NA|TRBJ2-3
TGCAGCGTGACCCGGGACAGGGGCACAGATACGCAGTATTTT
CSVTRDRGTDTQYF
>NA|TRBV11-2|NA|TRBJ2-3
TGTGCCAGCAGCAATAGGAATCGGGATACGCAGTATTTT
CASSNRNRDTQYF
>TRBD1|TRBV29-1|NA|TRBJ1-2
TGCAGCGTTGGGACCGGACAGGGGACCTATGGCTACACCTTC
CSVGTGQGTYGYTF
>NA|TRBV21-1|NA|TRBJ2-2
TGTGCCAGCAGCAAAATCGGGTCAGGATCGAACACCGGGGAGCTGTTTTTT
CASSKIGSGSNTGELFF
>NA|TRBV4-2|NA|TRBJ2-7
TGTGCCAGCAGCCACTCGGCCGGGGTCGCCGAGCAGTACTTC
CASSHSAGVAEQYF
>NA|TRBV27|NA|TRBJ2-1
TGTGCCAGCAGCCCAAGCAGGGTTTCCTACAATGAGCAGTTCTTC
CASSPSRVSYNEQFF
>TRBD2|TRBV5-1|NA|TRBJ2-7
TGCGCCAGCAGGACGGGACTAGGGTCCTACGAGCAGTACTTC
CASRTGLGSYEQYF
>TRBD2|TRBV11-2|NA|TRBJ2-7
TGTGCCAGCAGCTCTAACCATAGGACTAGCGGAACCTACGAGCAGTACTTC
CASSSNHRTSGTYEQYF
>NA|TRBV7-2|NA|TRBJ2-5
TGTGCCAGCAGCTCCGTAGAGACCCAGTACTTC
CASSSVETQYF
>TRBD1|TRBV7-9|NA|TRBJ1-1
TGTGCCAGCAGCAAAGACAGGGGGAACACTGAAGCTTTCTTT
CASSKDRGNTEAFF
>NA|TRBV7-9|few|TRBJ1-3
TGTGCCAGCAGCAGTACTACAGGGAGCTCTGGAAACACCATATATTTT
CASSSTTGSSGNTIYF
>NA|TRBV9|few|TRBJ2-7
TGTGCCAGCAGCGTAGCGGAGAATTCAGACGAGCAGTACTTC
CASSVAENSDEQYF
>TRBD2|TRBV29-1|NA|TRBJ2-5
TGCAGCGTTGCTAGCGGGGTCCAAGAGACCCAGTACTTC
CSVASGVQETQYF
>NA|TRBV4-3|NA|TRBJ2-5
TGCGCCAGCAGCGTAACAGGGTACCAAGAGACCCAGTACTTC
CASSVTGYQETQYF
>TRBD1|TRBV6-6|NA|TRBJ2-5
TGTGCCAGCAGTACCGGGACAGGGGAAAAGACCCAGTACTTC
CASSTGTGEKTQYF
>NA|TRBV6-6|NA|TRBJ2-4
TGTGCCAGCAGTTCGCAACAGGGCGTCAAAAACATTCAGTACTTC
CASSSQQGVKNIQYF
>NA|TRBV7-2|NA|TRBJ2-3
TGTGCCAGCAGCGGGGAGGATACGCAGTATTTT
CASSGEDTQYF
>TRBD2|TRBV30|NA|TRBJ2-3
TGTGCCTGGAGTGGAAGCGGGAGCATATCAGATACGCAGTATTTT
CAWSGSGSISDTQYF
>NA|TRBV7-2|NA|TRBJ2-5
TGTGCCAGCAGCTTAAGCGTGGAGACCCAGTACTTC
CASSLSVETQYF
>TRBD2|TRBV4-3|NA|TRBJ2-4
TGCGCCAGCAGCCCAGGACTAGCCGTCGCCAAAAACATTCAGTACTTC
CASSPGLAVAKNIQYF
>TRBD1|TRBV10-3|NA|TRBJ1-2
TGTGCCATCAGTGAGACAGGGGATGGCTACACCTTC
CAISETGDGYTF
>NA|TRBV7-2|NA|TRBJ2-3
TGTGCCAGCAGCCCTATTTATAGCACAGATACGCAGTATTTT
CASSPIYSTDTQYF
>NA|TRBV30|NA|TRBJ2-4
TGTGCCTGGAGTGAACAGGAGATTGAGTACTTC
CAWSEQEIEYF
>TRBD2|TRBV29-1|once|TRBJ2-7
TGCAGCGTTGACGGTTCTAGCGGGGATCCCTACGAGCAGTACTTC
CSVDGSSGDPYEQYF
>TRBD1|TRBV18|NA|TRBJ2-7
TGTGCCAGCTCACGGACAGGGGTCTCCTACGAGCAGTACTTC
CASSRTGVSYEQYF
>NA|TRBV29-1|NA|TRBJ2-1
TGCAGCGCGGGGTACATCGACAATGAGCAGTTCTTC
CSAGYIDNEQFF
>NA|TRBV9|NA|TRBJ1-5
TGTGCCAGCAGCCCCCTAAAGACCAATCAGCCCCAGCATTTT
CASSPLKTNQPQHF
>NA|TRBV2|NA|TRBJ1-5
TGTGCCAGCAGTGCCCCAGGAAGCAATCAGCCCCAGCATTTT
CASSAPGSNQPQHF
>NA|TRBV4-3|NA|TRBJ1-1
TGCGCCAGCAGCCAAGATCGGGGAAACACTGAAGCTTTCTTT
CASSQDRGNTEAFF